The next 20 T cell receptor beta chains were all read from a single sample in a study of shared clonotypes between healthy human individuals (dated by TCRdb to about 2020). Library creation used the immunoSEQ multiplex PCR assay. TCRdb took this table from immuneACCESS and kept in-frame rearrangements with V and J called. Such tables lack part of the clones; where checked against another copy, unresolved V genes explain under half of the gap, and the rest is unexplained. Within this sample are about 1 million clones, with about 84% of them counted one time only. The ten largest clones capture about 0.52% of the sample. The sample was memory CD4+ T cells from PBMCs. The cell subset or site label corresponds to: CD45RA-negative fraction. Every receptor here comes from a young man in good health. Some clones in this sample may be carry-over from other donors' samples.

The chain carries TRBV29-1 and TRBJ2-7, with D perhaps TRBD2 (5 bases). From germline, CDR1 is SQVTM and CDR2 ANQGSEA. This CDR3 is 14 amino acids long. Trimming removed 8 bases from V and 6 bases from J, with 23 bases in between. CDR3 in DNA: TGCAGCATCGCGCCGGGGTCTCCTACCGCCGAGCAGTACTTC. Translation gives CSIAPGSPTAEQYF.

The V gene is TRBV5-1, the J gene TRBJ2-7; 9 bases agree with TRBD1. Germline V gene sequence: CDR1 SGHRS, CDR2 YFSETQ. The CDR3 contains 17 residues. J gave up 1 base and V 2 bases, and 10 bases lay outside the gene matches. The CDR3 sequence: CASSLKGQGHTSYEQYF. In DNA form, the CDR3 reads TGCGCCAGCAGCTTAAAAGGACAGGGGCACACTTCCTACGAGCAGTACTTC. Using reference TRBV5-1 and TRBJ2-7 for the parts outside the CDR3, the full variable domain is KAGVTQTPRYLIKTRGQQVTLSCSPISGHRSVSWYQQTPGQGLQFLFEYFSETQRNKGNFPGRFSGRQFSNSRSEMNVSTLELGDSALYLCASSLKGQGHTSYEQYFGPGTRLTVT.

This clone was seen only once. CDR3 DNA: TGTGCCAGCAGCCCAGGGGGGCAGGGGGCATTGAGCTACACCTTC. It yields the protein CASSPGGQGALSYTF. The chain links TRBV7-9 to TRBJ1-2, with 8 positions matching TRBD1. The length of the CDR3 is 15 residues. The J segment lost 9 bases and the V segment lost 5 bases, leaving 14 bases of the junction unmatched. Looked up from germline, CDR1 is SEHNR and CDR2 is FQNEAQ (reference sequence).

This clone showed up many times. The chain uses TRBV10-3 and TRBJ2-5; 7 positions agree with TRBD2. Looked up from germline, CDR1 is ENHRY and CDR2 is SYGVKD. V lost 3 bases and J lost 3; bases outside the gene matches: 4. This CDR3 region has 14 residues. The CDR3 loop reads CAISETLAEETQYF. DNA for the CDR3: TGTGCCATCAGTGAAACCCTAGCGGAAGAGACCCAGTACTTC.

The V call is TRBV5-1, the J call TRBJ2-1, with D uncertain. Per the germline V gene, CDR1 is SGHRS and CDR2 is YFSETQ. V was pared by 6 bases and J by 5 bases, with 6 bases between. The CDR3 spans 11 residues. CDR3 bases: TGCGCCAGCATTGATAACAATGAGCAGTTCTTC. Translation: CASIDNNEQFF.

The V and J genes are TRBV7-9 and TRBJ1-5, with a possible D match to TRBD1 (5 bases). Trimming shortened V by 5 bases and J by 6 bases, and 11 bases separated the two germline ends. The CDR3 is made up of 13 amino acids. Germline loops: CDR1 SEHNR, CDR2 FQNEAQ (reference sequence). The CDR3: CASSHRQFQPQHF. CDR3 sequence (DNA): TGTGCCAGCAGCCATAGACAGTTTCAGCCCCAGCATTTT.

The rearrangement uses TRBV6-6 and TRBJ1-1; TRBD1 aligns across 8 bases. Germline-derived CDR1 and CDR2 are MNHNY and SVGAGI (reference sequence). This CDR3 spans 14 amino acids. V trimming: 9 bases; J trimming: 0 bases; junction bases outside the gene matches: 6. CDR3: CASSGQGLNTEAFF. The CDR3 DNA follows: TGTGCCAGTTCTGGACAGGGTCTGAACACTGAAGCTTTCTTT.

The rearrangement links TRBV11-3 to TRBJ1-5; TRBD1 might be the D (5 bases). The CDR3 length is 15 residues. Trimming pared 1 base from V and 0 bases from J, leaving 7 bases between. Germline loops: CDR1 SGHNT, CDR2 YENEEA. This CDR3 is CASSLVGLSNQPQHF. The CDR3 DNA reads TGTGCCAGCAGCTTAGTGGGACTTAGCAATCAGCCCCAGCATTTT.

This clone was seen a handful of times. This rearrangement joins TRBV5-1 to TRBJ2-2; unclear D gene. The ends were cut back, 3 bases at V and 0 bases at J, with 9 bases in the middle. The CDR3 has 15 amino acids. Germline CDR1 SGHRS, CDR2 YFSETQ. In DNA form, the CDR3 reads TGCGCCAGCAGCTCCTTTGGGCCGAACACCGGGGAGCTGTTTTTT. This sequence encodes CASSSFGPNTGELFF.

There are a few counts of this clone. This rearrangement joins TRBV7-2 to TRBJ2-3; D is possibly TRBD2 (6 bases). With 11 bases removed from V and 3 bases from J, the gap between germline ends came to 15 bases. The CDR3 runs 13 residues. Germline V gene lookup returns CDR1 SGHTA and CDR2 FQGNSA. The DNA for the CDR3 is TGTGCCGCCGAGACTAGATCGACAGATACGCAGTATTTT. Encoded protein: CAAETRSTDTQYF.

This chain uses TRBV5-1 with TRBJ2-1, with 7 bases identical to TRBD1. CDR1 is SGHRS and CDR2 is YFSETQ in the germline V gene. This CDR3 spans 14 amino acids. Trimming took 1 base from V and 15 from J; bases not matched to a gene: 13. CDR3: CASSLIVGDRKAFF. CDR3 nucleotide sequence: TGCGCCAGCAGCTTGATCGTGGGGGACAGAAAGGCGTTCTTC.

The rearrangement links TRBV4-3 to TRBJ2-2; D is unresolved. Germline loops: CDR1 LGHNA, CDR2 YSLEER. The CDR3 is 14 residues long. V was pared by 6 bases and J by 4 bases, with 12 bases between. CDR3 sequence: CASRALRSTGELFF. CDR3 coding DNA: TGCGCCAGCAGGGCCCTGAGGTCCACCGGGGAGCTGTTTTTT.

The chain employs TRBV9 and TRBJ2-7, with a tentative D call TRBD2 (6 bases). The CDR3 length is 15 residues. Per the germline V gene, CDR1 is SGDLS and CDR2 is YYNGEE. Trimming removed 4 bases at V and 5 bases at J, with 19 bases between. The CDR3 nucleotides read TGTGCCAGCAGCCAACGACCCGGGAGTAACCACGAGCAGTACTTC. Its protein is CASSQRPGSNHEQYF.

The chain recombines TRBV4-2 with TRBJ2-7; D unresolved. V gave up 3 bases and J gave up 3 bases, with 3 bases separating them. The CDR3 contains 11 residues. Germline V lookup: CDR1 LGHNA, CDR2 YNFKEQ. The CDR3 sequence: CASSQNYEQYF. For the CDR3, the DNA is TGTGCCAGCAGCCAGAACTACGAGCAGTACTTC.

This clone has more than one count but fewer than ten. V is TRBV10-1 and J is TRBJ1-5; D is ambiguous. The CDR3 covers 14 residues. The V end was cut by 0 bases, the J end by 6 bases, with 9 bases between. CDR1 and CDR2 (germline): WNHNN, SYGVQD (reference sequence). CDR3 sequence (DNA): TGCGCCAGCAGTGAGTCGGCAGGTAGTCAGCCCCAGCATTTT. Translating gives CASSESAGSQPQHF.

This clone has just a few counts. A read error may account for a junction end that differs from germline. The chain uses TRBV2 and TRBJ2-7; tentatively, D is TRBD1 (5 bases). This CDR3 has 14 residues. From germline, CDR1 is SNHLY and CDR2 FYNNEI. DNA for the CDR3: TGTGCCAGCAGGGAAGACAGTAAGGGTTACGAGCAGTACTTC. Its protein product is CASREDSKGYEQYF.

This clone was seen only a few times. The CDR3: CASNRNRGETQYF. CDR3 bases: TGTGCCAGCAACAGAAACAGGGGCGAGACCCAGTACTTC. This chain connects TRBV2 to TRBJ2-5, with 7 bases identical to TRBD1. The J segment lost 5 bases and the V segment lost 7 bases, leaving 7 bases of the junction unmatched. The CDR3 length is 13 residues. Germline values: CDR1 SNHLY, CDR2 FYNNEI.

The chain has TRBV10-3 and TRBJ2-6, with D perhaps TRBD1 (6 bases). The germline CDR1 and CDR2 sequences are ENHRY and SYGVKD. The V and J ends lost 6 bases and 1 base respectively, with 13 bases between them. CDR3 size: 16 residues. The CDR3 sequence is CAISRTEVSGANVLTF. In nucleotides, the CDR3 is TGTGCCATCAGCAGGACAGAAGTTTCTGGGGCCAACGTCCTGACTTTC.

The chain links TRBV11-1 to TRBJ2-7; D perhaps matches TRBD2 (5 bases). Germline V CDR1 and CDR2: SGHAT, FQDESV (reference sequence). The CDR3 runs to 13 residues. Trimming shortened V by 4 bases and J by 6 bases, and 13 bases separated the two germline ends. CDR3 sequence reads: CASSSRVEGEQYF. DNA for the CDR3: TGTGCCAGCAGCTCTCGCGTCGAGGGCGAGCAGTACTTC.

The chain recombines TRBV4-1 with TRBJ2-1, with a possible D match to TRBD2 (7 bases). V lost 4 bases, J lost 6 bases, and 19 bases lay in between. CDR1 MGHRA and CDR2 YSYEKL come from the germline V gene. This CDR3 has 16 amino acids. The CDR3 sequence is CASSRPRVRGGNEQFF. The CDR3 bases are TGCGCCAGCAGCCGGCCCCGGGTGAGGGGGGGCAATGAGCAGTTCTTC.